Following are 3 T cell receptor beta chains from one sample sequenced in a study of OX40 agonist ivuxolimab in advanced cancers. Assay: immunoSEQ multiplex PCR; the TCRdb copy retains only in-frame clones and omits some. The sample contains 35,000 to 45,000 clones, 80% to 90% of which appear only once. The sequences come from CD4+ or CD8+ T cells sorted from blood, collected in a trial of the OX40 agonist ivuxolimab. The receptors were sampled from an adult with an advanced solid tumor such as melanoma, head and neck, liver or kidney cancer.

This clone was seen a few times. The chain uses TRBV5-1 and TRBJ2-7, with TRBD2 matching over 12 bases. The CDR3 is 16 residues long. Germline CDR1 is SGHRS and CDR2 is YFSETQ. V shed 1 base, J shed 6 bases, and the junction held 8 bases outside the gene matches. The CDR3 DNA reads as TGCGCCAGCAGCTTGACCCAGACTAGCGGGAGAGGCGAGCAGTACTTC. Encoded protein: CASSLTQTSGRGEQYF.

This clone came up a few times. The CDR3, as DNA: TGTGCCATCAGATCCGGGACAGGGGAGTCTGAAGCTTTCTTT. It is translated as CAIRSGTGESEAFF. The chain is built from TRBV10-3 and TRBJ1-1, with 10 bases that match TRBD1. The J segment lost 6 bases and the V segment lost 6 bases, leaving 7 bases of the junction unmatched. Germline loops: CDR1 ENHRY, CDR2 SYGVKD. This CDR3 is built from 14 residues.

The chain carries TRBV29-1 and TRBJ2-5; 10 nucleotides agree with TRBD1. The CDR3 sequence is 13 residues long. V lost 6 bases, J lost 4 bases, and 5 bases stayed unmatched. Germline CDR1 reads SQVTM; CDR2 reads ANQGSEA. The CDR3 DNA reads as TGCAGCGTCACCGGGACAGGGGCAGAGACCCAGTACTTC. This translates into CSVTGTGAETQYF. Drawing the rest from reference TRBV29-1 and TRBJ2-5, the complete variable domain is SAVISQKPSRDICQRGTSLTIQCQVDSQVTMMFWYRQQPGQSLTLIATANQGSEATYESGFVIDKFPISRPNLTFSTLTVSNMSPEDSSIYLCSVTGTGAETQYFGPGTRLLVL.